The next 4 T cell receptor beta chains were all read from a single sample in a study of blood T cell repertoires in COVID-19. The table came from immunoSEQ multiplex PCR; TCRdb's copy has only in-frame clones and leaves some out. Found here are about 83,000 clones, roughly nine tenths of them singletons; the top ten hold about 5.2%. Material for sequencing was peripheral blood. These TCRs come from a man aged 60-69 years with acute or convalescent COVID-19.

The chain couples TRBV6-5 to TRBJ1-1; D is uncertain. Germline V gives CDR1 MNHEY, CDR2 SVGAGI. Trimming stripped 5 bases from V and 5 bases from J, with 9 bases between. The length of the CDR3 is 12 residues. The CDR3, as DNA: TGTGCCAGCAGTACCTCAGTTACTGAAGCTTTCTTT. It encodes CASSTSVTEAFF.

The chain couples TRBV24-1 to TRBJ2-1, with D tentatively TRBD1 (6 bases). Per germline, CDR1 KGHDR and CDR2 SFDVKD. V gave up 9 bases and J gave up 3 bases, with 11 bases separating them. The CDR3 spans 13 residues. The CDR3 is CATGTPNYNEQFF. The CDR3 bases are TGTGCCACCGGGACACCAAACTACAATGAGCAGTTCTTC.

A few counts support this clone. CDR3 bases: TGTGCCAGCAGCCACACCCCAGGTGTGGGTAACTATGGCTACACCTTC. Translation gives CASSHTPGVGNYGYTF. V gene TRBV3-1 (or the pseudogene TRBV3-2) combines with J gene TRBJ1-2, with unresolved D. CDR1 and CDR2 (germline): LGHDT, YNNKEL (reference sequence). The CDR3 totals 16 residues. Trimming pared 3 bases from V and 1 base from J, leaving 15 bases between.

This chain joins TRBV12-3 or TRBV12-4 and TRBJ1-2; the D is unclear. V shed 7 bases and J shed 3 bases, with 9 bases lying between them. The CDR3 is 12 amino acids. The CDR3 reads CASTTSDYGYTF. The CDR3 region has the DNA TGTGCCAGCACCACATCTGACTATGGCTACACCTTC.